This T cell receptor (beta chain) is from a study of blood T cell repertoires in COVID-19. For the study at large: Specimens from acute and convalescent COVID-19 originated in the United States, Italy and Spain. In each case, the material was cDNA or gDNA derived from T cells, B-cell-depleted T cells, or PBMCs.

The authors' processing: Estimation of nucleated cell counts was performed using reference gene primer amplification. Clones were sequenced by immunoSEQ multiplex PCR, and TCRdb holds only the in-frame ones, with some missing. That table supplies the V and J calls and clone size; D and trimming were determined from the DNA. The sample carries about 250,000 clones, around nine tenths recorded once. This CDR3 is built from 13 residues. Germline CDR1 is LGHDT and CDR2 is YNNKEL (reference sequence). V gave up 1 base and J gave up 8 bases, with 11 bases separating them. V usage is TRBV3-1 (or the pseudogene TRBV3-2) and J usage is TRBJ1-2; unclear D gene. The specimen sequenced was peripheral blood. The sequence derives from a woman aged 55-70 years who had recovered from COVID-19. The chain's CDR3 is CASSQASVPGYTF. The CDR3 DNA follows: TGTGCCAGCAGCCAAGCCTCGGTTCCCGGCTACACCTTC.